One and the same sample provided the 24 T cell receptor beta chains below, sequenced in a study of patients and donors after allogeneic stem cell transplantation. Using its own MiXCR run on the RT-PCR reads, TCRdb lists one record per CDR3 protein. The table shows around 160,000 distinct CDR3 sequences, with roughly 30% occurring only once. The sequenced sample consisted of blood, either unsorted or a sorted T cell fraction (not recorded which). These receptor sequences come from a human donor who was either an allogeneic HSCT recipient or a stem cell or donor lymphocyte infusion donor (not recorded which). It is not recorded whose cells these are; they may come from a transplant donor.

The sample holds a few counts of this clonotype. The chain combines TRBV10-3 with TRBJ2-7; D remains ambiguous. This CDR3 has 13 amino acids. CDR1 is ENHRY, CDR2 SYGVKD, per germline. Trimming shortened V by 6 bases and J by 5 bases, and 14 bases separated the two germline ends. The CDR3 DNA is TGTGCCATCAGGGACGGGCCTTCGAACGAGCAGTACTTC. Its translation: CAIRDGPSNEQYF.

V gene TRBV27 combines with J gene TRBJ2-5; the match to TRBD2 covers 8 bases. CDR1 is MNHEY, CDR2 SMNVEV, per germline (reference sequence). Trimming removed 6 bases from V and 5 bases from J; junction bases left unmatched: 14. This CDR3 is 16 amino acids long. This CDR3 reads CASRRTGLVDGETQYF. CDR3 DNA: TGTGCCAGCAGAAGAACGGGACTAGTTGATGGGGAGACCCAGTACTTC.

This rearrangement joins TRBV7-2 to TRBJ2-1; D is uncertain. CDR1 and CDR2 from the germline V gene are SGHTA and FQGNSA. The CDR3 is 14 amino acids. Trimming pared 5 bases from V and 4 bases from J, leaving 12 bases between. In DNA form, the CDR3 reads TGTGCCAGCAGCCCGACGGCGGCTTACAATGAGCAGTTCTTC. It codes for CASSPTAAYNEQFF.

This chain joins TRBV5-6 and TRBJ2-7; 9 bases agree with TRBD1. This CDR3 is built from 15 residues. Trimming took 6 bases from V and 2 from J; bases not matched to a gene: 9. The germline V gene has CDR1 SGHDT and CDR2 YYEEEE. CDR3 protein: CASNPVGQGTYEQYF. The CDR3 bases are TGTGCCAGCAATCCTGTGGGACAGGGCACCTACGAGCAGTACTTC.

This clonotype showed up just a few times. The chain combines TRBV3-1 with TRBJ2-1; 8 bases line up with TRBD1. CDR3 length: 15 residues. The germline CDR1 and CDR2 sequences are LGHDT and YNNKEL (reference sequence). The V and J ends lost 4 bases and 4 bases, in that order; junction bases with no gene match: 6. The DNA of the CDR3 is TGTGCCAGCAGCCTGCGACAGGGGTTGTACAATGAGCAGTTCTTC. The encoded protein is CASSLRQGLYNEQFF.

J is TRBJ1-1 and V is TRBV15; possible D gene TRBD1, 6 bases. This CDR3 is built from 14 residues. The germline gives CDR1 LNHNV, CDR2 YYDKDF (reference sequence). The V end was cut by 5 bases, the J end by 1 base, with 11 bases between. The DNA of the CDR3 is TGTGCCACCAGCGGACGGACAGCGAACACTGAAGCTTTCTTT. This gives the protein CATSGRTANTEAFF.

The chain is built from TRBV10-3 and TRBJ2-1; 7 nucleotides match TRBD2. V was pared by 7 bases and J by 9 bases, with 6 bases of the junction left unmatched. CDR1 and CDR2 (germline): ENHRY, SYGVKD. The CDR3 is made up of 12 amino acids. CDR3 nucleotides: TGTGCCATCACCGAGGGAGGGAGTGAGCAGTTCTTC. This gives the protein CAITEGGSEQFF.

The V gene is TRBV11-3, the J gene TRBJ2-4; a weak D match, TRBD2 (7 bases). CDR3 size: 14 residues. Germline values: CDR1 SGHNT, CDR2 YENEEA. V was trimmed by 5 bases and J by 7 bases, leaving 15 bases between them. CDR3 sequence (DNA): TGTGCCAGCAGCGCGGGGGACACCCGGAACATTCAGTACTTC. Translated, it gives CASSAGDTRNIQYF.

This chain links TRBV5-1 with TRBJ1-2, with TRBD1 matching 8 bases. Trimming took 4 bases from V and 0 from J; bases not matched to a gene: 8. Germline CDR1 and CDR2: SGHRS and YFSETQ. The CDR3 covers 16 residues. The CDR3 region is CASSGRDRKANYGYTF. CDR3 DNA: TGCGCCAGCAGCGGCCGGGACAGGAAAGCTAACTATGGCTACACCTTC.

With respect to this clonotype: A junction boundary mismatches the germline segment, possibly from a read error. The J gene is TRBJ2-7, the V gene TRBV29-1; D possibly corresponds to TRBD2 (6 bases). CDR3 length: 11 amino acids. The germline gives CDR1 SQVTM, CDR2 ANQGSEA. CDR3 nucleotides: TGCAGCGTTGAAGGAGGTGCGGGGCTCGTCTTC. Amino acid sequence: CSVEGGAGLVF.

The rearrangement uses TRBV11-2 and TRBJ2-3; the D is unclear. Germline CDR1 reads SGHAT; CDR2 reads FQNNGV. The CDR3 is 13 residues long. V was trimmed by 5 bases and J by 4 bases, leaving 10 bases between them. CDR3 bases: TGTGCCAGCAGCGCCTCTTGGGCAGATACGCAGTATTTT. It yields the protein CASSASWADTQYF.

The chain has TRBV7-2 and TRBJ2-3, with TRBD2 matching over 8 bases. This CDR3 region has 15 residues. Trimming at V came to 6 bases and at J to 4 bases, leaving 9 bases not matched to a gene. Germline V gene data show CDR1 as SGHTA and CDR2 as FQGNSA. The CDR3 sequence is CASSATGTRSDTQYF. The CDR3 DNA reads TGTGCCAGCAGTGCCACCGGGACTAGATCAGATACGCAGTATTTT.

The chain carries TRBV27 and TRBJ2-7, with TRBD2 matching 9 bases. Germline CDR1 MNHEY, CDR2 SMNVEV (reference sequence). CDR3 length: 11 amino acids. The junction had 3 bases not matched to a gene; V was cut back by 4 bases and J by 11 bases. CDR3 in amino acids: CASSSPSGEYF. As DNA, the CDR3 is TGTGCCAGCAGTTCACCTAGCGGGGAGTACTTC.

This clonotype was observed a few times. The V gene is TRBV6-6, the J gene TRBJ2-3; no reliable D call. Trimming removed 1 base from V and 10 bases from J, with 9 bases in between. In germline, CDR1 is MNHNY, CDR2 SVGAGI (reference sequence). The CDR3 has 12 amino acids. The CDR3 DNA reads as TGTGCCAGCAGTTACTTAGAGGCTGCGCAGTATTTT. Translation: CASSYLEAAQYF.

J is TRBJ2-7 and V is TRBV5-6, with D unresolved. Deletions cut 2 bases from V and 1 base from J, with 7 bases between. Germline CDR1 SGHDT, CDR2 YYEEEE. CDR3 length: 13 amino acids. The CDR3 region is CASSFTESYEQYF. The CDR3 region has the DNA TGTGCCAGCAGCTTCACGGAGTCCTACGAGCAGTACTTC.

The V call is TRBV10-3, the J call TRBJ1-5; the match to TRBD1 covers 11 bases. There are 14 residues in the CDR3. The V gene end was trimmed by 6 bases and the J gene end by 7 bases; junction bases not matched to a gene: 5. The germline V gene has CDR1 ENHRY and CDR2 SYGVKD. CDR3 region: CAISSGTGGQPQHF. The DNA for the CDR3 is TGTGCCATCAGCTCCGGGACAGGGGGACAGCCCCAGCATTTT.

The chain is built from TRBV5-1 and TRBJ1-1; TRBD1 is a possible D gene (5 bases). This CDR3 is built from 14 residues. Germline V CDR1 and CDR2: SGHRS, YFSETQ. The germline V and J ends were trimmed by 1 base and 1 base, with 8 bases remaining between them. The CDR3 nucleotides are TGCGCCAGCAGCTTGCCGACAGAGAACACTGAAGCTTTCTTT. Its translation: CASSLPTENTEAFF.

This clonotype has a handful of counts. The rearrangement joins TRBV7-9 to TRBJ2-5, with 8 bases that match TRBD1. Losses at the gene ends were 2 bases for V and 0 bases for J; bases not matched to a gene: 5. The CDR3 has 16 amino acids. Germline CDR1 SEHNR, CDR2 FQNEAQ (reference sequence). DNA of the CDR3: TGTGCCAGCAGCTTAATCCGGGACAGGTACCAAGAGACCCAGTACTTC. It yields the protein CASSLIRDRYQETQYF.

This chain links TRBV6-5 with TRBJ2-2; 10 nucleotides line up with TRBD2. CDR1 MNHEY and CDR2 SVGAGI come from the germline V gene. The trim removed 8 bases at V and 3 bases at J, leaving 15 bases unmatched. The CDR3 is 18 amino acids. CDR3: CASHSGRIAGGYTGELFF. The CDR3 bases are TGTGCCAGCCACAGCGGACGAATAGCGGGAGGTTACACCGGGGAGCTGTTTTTT.

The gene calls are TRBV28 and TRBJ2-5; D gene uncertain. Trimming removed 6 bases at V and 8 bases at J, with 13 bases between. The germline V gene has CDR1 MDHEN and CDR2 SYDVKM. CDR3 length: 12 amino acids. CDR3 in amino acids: CASRQSLYTQYF. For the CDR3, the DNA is TGTGCCAGCAGACAGTCCCTTTACACCCAGTACTTC.

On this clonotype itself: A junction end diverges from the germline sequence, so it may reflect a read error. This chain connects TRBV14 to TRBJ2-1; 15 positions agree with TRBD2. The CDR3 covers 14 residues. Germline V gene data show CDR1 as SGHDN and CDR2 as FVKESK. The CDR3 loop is CASSHSGTSGRWIF. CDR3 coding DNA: TGTGCCAGCAGCCACTCCGGGACTAGCGGGAGGTGGATCTTC.

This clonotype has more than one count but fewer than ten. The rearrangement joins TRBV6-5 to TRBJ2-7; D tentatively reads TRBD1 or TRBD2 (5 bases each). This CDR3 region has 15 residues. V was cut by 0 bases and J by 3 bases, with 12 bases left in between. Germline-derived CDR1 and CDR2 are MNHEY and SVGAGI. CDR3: CASSYSGGQGYEQYF. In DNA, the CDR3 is TGTGCCAGCAGTTACTCGGGCGGGCAGGGCTACGAGCAGTACTTC.

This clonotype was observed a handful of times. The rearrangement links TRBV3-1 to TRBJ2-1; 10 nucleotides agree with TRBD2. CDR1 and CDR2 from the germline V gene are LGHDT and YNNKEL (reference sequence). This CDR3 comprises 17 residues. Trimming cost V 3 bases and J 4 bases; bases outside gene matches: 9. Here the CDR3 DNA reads TGTGCCAGCAGCCAGACGACCCTAGCGGGAGCGTACAATGAGCAGTTCTTC. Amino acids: CASSQTTLAGAYNEQFF.

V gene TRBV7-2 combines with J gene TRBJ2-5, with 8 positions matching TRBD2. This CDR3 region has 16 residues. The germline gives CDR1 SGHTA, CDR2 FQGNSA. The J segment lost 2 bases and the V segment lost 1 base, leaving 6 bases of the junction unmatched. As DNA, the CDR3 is TGTGCCAGCAGCTTAGGTTGGGGACTAGGTCAAGAGACCCAGTACTTC. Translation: CASSLGWGLGQETQYF.